This TCR beta chain derives from a study of T cell repertoires in cytomegalovirus infection. The wider study: Selected CMV epitopes included recently identified HLA-C-restricted ones as well as well-studied HLA-B-restricted ones. Public signatures in TCR beta pointed to CMV infection and matching HLA type.

Concerning this clonotype itself: Antigen specificity is unknown.

From the reads, TCRdb called clonotypes with MiXCR, one entry per CDR3 protein. The profile shows 830,000 or so distinct CDR3 sequences, about 30% of them singletons. Study-level results: The cumulative frequency of public TCR beta families identified carriers of CMV plus the relevant HLA. Within the response measured ex vivo, HLA-C-restricted CMV-specific TCR beta clonotypes were dominant.

The sequences come from cultured CD8+ T cells from PBMCs, collected from culture after CMV antigen stimulation. This sequence originates from a human donor in good health (CMV status not recorded). Some clones in this sample may be carry-over from other donors' samples.

The CDR3 bases are TGTGCCAGCAGCTTGGCCCAGGACCTCACGGAGACCCAGTACTTC. Protein product: CASSLAQDLTETQYF. The V gene is TRBV5-4, the J gene TRBJ2-5; no firm D call. Trimming took 0 bases from V and 5 from J, leaving 14 bases between them. This CDR3 is built from 15 residues. The germline V gene has CDR1 SGHNT and CDR2 YYREEE (reference sequence).